Following are 3 T cell receptor beta chains from one sample sequenced in a study of blood T cell repertoires in COVID-19. Profiling relied on immunoSEQ multiplex PCR, and the TCRdb table lists in-frame clones only, not all of them. The table has some 300,000 clones, over 75% seen once. Sample: PBMCs or T cells enriched from blood (not recorded which). The receptor source for this set is a woman aged 25 to 39 who had recovered from COVID-19.

This rearrangement joins TRBV24-1 to TRBJ1-6; TRBD1 matches 7 bases. This CDR3 has 14 residues. From germline, CDR1 is KGHDR and CDR2 SFDVKD. Trimming cost V 12 bases and J 4 bases; bases outside gene matches: 8. The CDR3 bases are TGTGCCTCCCCTGACAGGGAATATAATTCACCCCTCCACTTT. Protein: CASPDREYNSPLHF.

The V and J genes are TRBV28 and TRBJ1-1, with TRBD1 identical over 9 bases. CDR1 and CDR2 from the germline V gene are MDHEN and SYDVKM. With V trimmed by 7 bases and J by 4 bases, 10 bases remained unmatched. The CDR3 spans 15 residues. CDR3 coding DNA: TGTGCCAGCATTTCACAGGGGGCGGAGGTCACTGAAGCTTTCTTT. It yields the protein CASISQGAEVTEAFF.

The J gene is TRBJ1-2, the V gene TRBV28; TRBD1 aligns across 10 bases. The J segment lost 7 bases and the V segment lost 4 bases, leaving 9 bases of the junction unmatched. Per the germline V gene, CDR1 is MDHEN and CDR2 is SYDVKM. CDR3 size: 15 residues. CDR3 nucleotides: TGTGCCAGCAGTTCCCAGCGACAGGGGGCTGCTGGCTACACCTTC. Translated, it gives CASSSQRQGAAGYTF.